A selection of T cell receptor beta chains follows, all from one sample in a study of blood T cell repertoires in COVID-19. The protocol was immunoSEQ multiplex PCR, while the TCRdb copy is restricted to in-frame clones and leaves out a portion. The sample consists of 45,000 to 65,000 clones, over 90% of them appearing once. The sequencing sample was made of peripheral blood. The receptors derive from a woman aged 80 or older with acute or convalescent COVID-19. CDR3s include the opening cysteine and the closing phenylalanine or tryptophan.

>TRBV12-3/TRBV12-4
CASSAAGQTFF
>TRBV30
CAWSGTGGRENVFWQFF
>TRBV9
CASGGQGFYEQYF
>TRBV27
CASSLGPGNNQPQHF
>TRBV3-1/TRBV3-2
CASSQDFGGNQPQHF
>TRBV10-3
CAISESMLKDRGLRYGYTF
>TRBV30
CACQPNYNEQFF
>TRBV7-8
CASSFRDRHGEKLFF
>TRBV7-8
CASSLGTGSNQPQHF
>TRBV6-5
CASSYSAQGNYGYTF
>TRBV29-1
CSVGKGQSYEQYF
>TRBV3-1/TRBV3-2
CASSQASSGRDTQYF
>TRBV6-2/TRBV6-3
CASSSHWGFLAKNIQYF